A single sample is the source of the 22 T cell receptor beta chains below, sequenced in a study of T cell clonality in common variable immunodeficiency. Some clones are missing from TCRdb's copy, which holds only in-frame ones; the method was immunoSEQ multiplex PCR. The sample includes 40,000 to 45,000 clones, none of them occurring once. The sample taken for sequencing was peripheral blood mononuclear cells. These receptors all stem from a person aged 18-70 years in good health.

This clone came up many times. The sequenced fragment ends 3 residues before the CDR3 boundary, so the rest is inferred from the germline J gene. J is TRBJ2-7 and V is TRBV6-2 or TRBV6-3; D not resolved. There are 13 residues in the CDR3. Trimming left V 0 bases short and J 6 bases short, with 9 bases between. Germline CDR1 MNHEY, CDR2 SVGEGT. The CDR3 protein is CASSYSSPFEQYF. Incomplete CDR3 DNA: TGTGCCAGCAGTTACTCGAGCCCCTTCGAG.

Many counts were recorded for this clone. The read ends 3 residues shy of where the CDR3 ends; the end is completed using the germline J gene. The gene calls are TRBV30 and TRBJ1-1, with TRBD1 identical over 8 bases. From germline, CDR1 is GTSNPN and CDR2 SVGIG (reference sequence). There are 16 residues in the CDR3. The J segment lost 1 base and the V segment lost 0 bases, leaving 7 bases of the junction unmatched. The CDR3 protein is CAWSVHRGVANTEAFF. CDR3 bases read: TGTGCCTGGAGTGTTCACAGGGGGGTGGCGAACACTGAA.

This clone occurred many times. The sequenced fragment ends 3 residues before the CDR3 boundary, so the rest is inferred from the germline J gene. This rearrangement joins TRBV11-2 to TRBJ2-2; no reliable D call. Germline loops: CDR1 SGHAT, CDR2 FQNNGV. V lost 10 bases and J lost 0, with 12 bases in between. The CDR3 has 14 amino acids. The sequenced CDR3 bases are TGTGCCACCTATTATATCGCGAACACCGGGGAG. This translates into CATYYIANTGE. The full CDR3 protein reads CATYYIANTGELFF.

This clone was counted at least ten times. Sequencing ends 3 residues short of the CDR3 end; the germline J gene provides the rest. V gene TRBV20-1 combines with J gene TRBJ2-1, with no clear D. The ends were cut back, 3 bases at V and 8 bases at J, with 17 bases in the middle. CDR3 length: 14 amino acids. Looked up from germline, CDR1 is DFQATT and CDR2 is SNEGSKA (reference sequence). The sequenced part of the CDR3 DNA is TGCAGTGCTAGTATCGGCGCGGTCGTCTATGAG. Its translation: CSASIGAVVYE. The whole CDR3 is CSASIGAVVYEQFF.

The sample holds many counts of this clone. Here the CDR3 reads CSVGSGGLIYEQYF. CDR3 DNA, as far as it was read: TGCAGCGTTGGTAGCGGGGGATTGATCTACGAG. V is TRBV29-1 and J is TRBJ2-7; 9 positions match TRBD2. Read data end 3 residues before the CDR3 end; the end is taken from the germline J gene. This CDR3 contains 14 residues. Germline V gene lookup returns CDR1 SQVTM and CDR2 ANQGSEA. Germline trimming cut 4 bases from V and 3 bases from J; bases unmatched to any gene: 7.

This clone was observed at least ten times. Sequencing ends 3 residues short of the CDR3 end; the germline J gene provides the rest. The chain employs TRBV7-2 and TRBJ2-7; weak D call: TRBD1 (6 bases). Looked up from germline, CDR1 is SGHTA and CDR2 is FQGNSA. CDR3 length: 15 amino acids. V lost 0 bases and J lost 2, with 11 bases in between. This chain's CDR3 is CASSLARTATYEQYF. CDR3 bases read: TGTGCCAGCAGCTTAGCGAGGACAGCTACCTACGAG. The complete variable domain, with remaining parts taken from reference TRBV7-2 and TRBJ2-7, reads GAGVSQSPSNKVTEKGKDVELRCDPISGHTALYWYRQSLGQGLEFLIYFQGNSAPDKSGLPSDRFSAERTGGSVSTLTIQRTQQEDSAVYLCASSLARTATYEQYFGPGTRLTVT.

As concerns this clone: The read ends 3 residues early relative to the CDR3; the germline J gene fills the gap. The chain uses TRBV29-1 and TRBJ1-2; D is ambiguous. Germline loops: CDR1 SQVTM, CDR2 ANQGSEA. The CDR3 totals 11 residues. The germline V and J ends were trimmed by 6 bases and 6 bases, with 11 bases remaining between them. The CDR3 region is CSVQSGDGYTF. CDR3 DNA, as far as it was read: TGCAGCGTCCAAAGCGGGGATGGC. Full variable domain (remainder filled in from reference TRBV29-1 and TRBJ1-2): SAVISQKPSRDICQRGTSLTIQCQVDSQVTMMFWYRQQPGQSLTLIATANQGSEATYESGFVIDKFPISRPNLTFSTLTVSNMSPEDSSIYLCSVQSGDGYTFGSGTRLTVV.

This clone showed up many times. The read terminates 3 residues before the CDR3 end, so the remaining end is supplied by the germline J gene. The chain recombines TRBV29-1 with TRBJ2-5, with D perhaps TRBD1 (5 bases). The V end was cut by 3 bases, the J end by 4 bases, with 12 bases between. The CDR3 spans 13 residues. Germline V gives CDR1 SQVTM, CDR2 ANQGSEA. The CDR3 loop reads CSVEAGQGETQYF. The DNA read from the CDR3 is TGCAGCGTTGAGGCAGGGCAGGGAGAGACC.

This clone occurred many times. The CDR3 goes on 3 residues after the read ends, and that part is filled in from the germline J gene. The chain combines TRBV20-1 with TRBJ1-1; TRBD1 might be the D (6 bases). The CDR3 totals 14 residues. CDR1 is DFQATT and CDR2 is SNEGSKA in the germline V gene (reference sequence). The V end lost 1 base, the J end lost 4 bases, and 13 bases lay between the germline ends. CDR3 bases read: TGCAGTGCTAGAGTTTCTCAGGGGTTCACTGAA. Protein product: CSARVSQGFTE. The whole CDR3 protein reads CSARVSQGFTEAFF.

This clone has only a few counts. The read stops 3 residues short of the end of the CDR3; the missing end is completed from the germline J gene. The chain recombines TRBV2 with TRBJ2-3; D possibly corresponds to TRBD2 (6 bases). The CDR3 is 15 residues long. Per the germline V gene, CDR1 is SNHLY and CDR2 is FYNNEI. Trimming took off 4 bases at V and 1 base at J, with 12 bases between the two ends. The DNA read from the CDR3 is TGTGCCAGCAGTGGCTGGGGGGAGGGCACAGATACG. It is translated as CASSGWGEGTDT. From start to end, the CDR3 is CASSGWGEGTDTQYF.

This clone was counted many times. The read is 3 residues too short to cover the CDR3 end, so that end is filled in from the germline J gene. The V call is TRBV12-3 or TRBV12-4, the J call TRBJ1-4; 8 nucleotides align to TRBD1. The CDR3 spans 14 residues. The V segment lost 4 bases and the J segment 4 bases; nucleotides outside the gene matches: 2. This CDR3 reads CASSSGQDNEKLFF. The CDR3 bases that were read are TGTGCCAGCAGTTCGGGACAGGATAATGAAAAA.

This clone was found many times. The read is 3 residues too short to cover the CDR3 end, so that end is filled in from the germline J gene. V is TRBV4-1 and J is TRBJ2-7, with unresolved D. V shed 0 bases and J shed 3 bases, with 6 bases lying between them. The germline gives CDR1 MGHRA, CDR2 YSYEKL. The CDR3 length is 13 residues. CDR3 amino acids: CASSQEQYYEQYF. The part of the CDR3 DNA that was read is TGCGCCAGCAGCCAAGAACAGTACTACGAG.

This clone was seen ten or more times. The CDR3 end lies 3 residues beyond the end of the read and is filled in from the germline J gene. The chain recombines TRBV18 with TRBJ2-7; D is perhaps TRBD2 (6 bases). This CDR3 spans 15 amino acids. Trimming removed 3 bases at V and 2 bases at J, with 14 bases between. CDR1 KGHSH and CDR2 LQKENI come from the germline V gene. Here the CDR3 reads CASSPGSGTPYEQYF. CDR3 bases read: TGTGCCAGCTCACCCGGTAGCGGTACTCCCTACGAG.

This clone was recorded at least ten times. The missing CDR3 end, 3 residues past where the read stops, is filled in from the germline J gene. The chain links TRBV7-8 to TRBJ1-6, with 8 bases identical to TRBD1. CDR3 length equals 18 residues. V lost 8 bases to trimming and J lost 7 bases; unmatched junction nucleotides: 19. Germline V gene lookup returns CDR1 SGHVS and CDR2 FQNEAQ. CDR3 amino acids: CASLGGRRAGGRNSPLHF. The sequenced CDR3 bases are TGTGCCAGCCTCGGGGGAAGGAGGGCAGGGGGCCGGAATTCACCC.

At least ten counts were recorded for this clone. The read gets to within 3 residues of the CDR3 end, and the germline J gene fills in the rest. The rearrangement joins TRBV2 to TRBJ1-2; 7 positions agree with TRBD1. Germline V gene sequence: CDR1 SNHLY, CDR2 FYNNEI. CDR3 length: 13 residues. V lost 7 bases and J lost 4; bases outside the gene matches: 6. The sequenced part of the CDR3 DNA is TGTGCCAGCACTTTCGGACAGGTCTATGGC. Its translation is CASTFGQVYG. The full-length CDR3 reads as CASTFGQVYGYTF.

At least ten counts were recorded for this clone. A single base separates this from a much larger clone, so it may be a read error. Coverage ceases 3 residues before the CDR3 finishes, and the germline J gene fills in the end. This chain connects TRBV6-4 to TRBJ2-3, with TRBD2 identical over 12 bases. The junction had 0 bases not matched to a gene; V was cut back by 4 bases and J by 1 base. CDR3 length: 15 amino acids. The germline CDR1 and CDR2 sequences are MRHNA and SNTAGT. CDR3 sequence reads: CASSGLAGGTDTQYF. CDR3 DNA (partial): TGTGCCAGCAGTGGACTAGCGGGGGGCACAGATACG.

In regard to this clone: The sequence runs out 3 residues before the end of the CDR3; the remainder is reconstructed from the germline J gene. The V and J genes are TRBV6-1 and TRBJ1-2; D not certain. CDR3 length: 14 amino acids. The germline gives CDR1 MNHNS, CDR2 SASEGT. The chain's CDR3 is CASSEARLTRTYTF. The DNA read from the CDR3 is TGTGCCAGCAGTGAAGCGCGACTCACACGTACC.

This clone was recorded at least ten times. The part of the CDR3 DNA that was read is TGTGCCAGCAGTGAAAATGGGGCCAGGGGAGTTTCCTACGAG. The encoded protein is CASSENGARGVSYE. The whole CDR3 protein reads CASSENGARGVSYEQYF. The rearrangement links TRBV6-1 to TRBJ2-7; tentatively, D is TRBD1 (6 bases). The read ends 3 residues shy of where the CDR3 ends; the end is completed using the germline J gene. This CDR3 spans 17 amino acids. Germline CDR1 MNHNS, CDR2 SASEGT. Trimming cost V 2 bases and J 1 base, with 18 bases left between them.

This clone came up many times. The CDR3 end falls 3 residues outside the read, so it is completed with the germline J gene. This chain uses TRBV7-9 with TRBJ2-1, with D possibly matching TRBD2 (5 bases). CDR3 length equals 15 residues. Trimming removed 5 bases from V and 5 bases from J, with 16 bases in between. CDR1 SEHNR and CDR2 FQNEAQ come from the germline V gene (reference sequence). This chain's CDR3 is CASSPPRMRDNEQFF. CDR3 DNA, as far as it was read: TGTGCCAGCAGCCCCCCCAGGATGAGGGACAATGAG.

This clone was picked up many times. The read is 3 residues too short to cover the CDR3 end, so that end is filled in from the germline J gene. V is TRBV29-1 and J is TRBJ2-5; 7 bases fit TRBD1. Unmatched junction bases numbered 6, after V lost 1 base and J lost 1 base. The CDR3 consists of 15 residues. CDR1 is SQVTM, CDR2 ANQGSEA, per germline. This chain's CDR3 is CSVEVSWTGQETQYF. The part of the CDR3 DNA that was read is TGCAGCGTTGAAGTCTCCTGGACAGGCCAAGAGACC.

This clone was counted only a few times. The read stops 3 residues short of the end of the CDR3; the missing end is completed from the germline J gene. This chain links TRBV20-1 with TRBJ2-1; weak D call: TRBD2 (6 bases). Per germline, CDR1 DFQATT and CDR2 SNEGSKA (reference sequence). CDR3 length equals 14 residues. V was clipped by 3 bases and J by 4 bases, with 13 bases between them. The CDR3 sequence is CSARGSSAYNEQFF. CDR3 bases read: TGCAGTGCTAGGGGGTCTAGCGCATACAATGAG.

This clone showed up many times. The read ends 3 residues before the CDR3 terminus; that terminus is restored from the germline J gene. The gene calls are TRBV20-1 and TRBJ2-5, with D hard to call. Trimming pared 5 bases from V and 6 bases from J, leaving 19 bases between. The CDR3 extends over 14 amino acids. Germline V lookup: CDR1 DFQATT, CDR2 SNEGSKA (reference sequence). CDR3 DNA (partial): TGCAGTGCTGGCCGGTCATCAGGCATACAGACC. Translating it yields CSAGRSSGIQT. The full CDR3 is CSAGRSSGIQTQYF.